This passage covers 28 T cell receptor beta chains from one sample sequenced in a study of shared clonotypes between healthy human individuals. Assay used: immunoSEQ multiplex PCR; TCRdb lists only in-frame clones, some missing. The sample has about 590,000 clones; roughly 95% are singletons. Naive CD8 cells were CD45RO-negative, positively selected for CCR7, excluding terminally differentiated effector memory CD45RA+ cells. Sequencing input: naive CD8+ T cells sorted from blood. These receptors came from a woman aged 30 to 39 in good health.

This clone was recorded only once. This chain links TRBV27 with TRBJ1-4, with D perhaps matching TRBD1 (5 bases). CDR1 and CDR2 from the germline V gene are MNHEY and SMNVEV (reference sequence). V dropped 4 bases and J dropped 3 bases, with 15 bases sitting between them. The CDR3 has 16 amino acids. The CDR3 nucleotides are TGTGCCAGCAGTTCCCCTCGAGGGGCCTCTAATGAAAAACTGTTTTTT. Residues: CASSSPRGASNEKLFF. The full variable domain, with the rest looked up from reference TRBV27 and TRBJ1-4, is EAQVTQNPRYLITVTGKKLTVTCSQNMNHEYMSWYRQDPGLGLRQIYYSMNVEVTDKGDVPEGYKVSRKEKRNFPLILESPSPNQTSLYFCASSSPRGASNEKLFFGSGTQLSVL.

V usage is TRBV6-1 and J usage is TRBJ2-6; D unclear. The CDR3 covers 15 residues. Trimming shortened V by 7 bases and J by 2 bases, and 12 bases separated the two germline ends. Germline V CDR1 and CDR2: MNHNS, SASEGT. This chain's CDR3 is CASTGMWTGANVLTF. The CDR3 DNA follows: TGTGCCAGCACTGGGATGTGGACTGGGGCCAACGTCCTGACTTTC.

Remarks on this clone: The junction departs from germline at one end; a sequencing error may be responsible. This sequence joins TRBV2 and TRBJ1-1; D is possibly TRBD1 (5 bases). CDR3 length: 14 residues. Germline CDR1 is SNHLY and CDR2 is FYNNEI. DNA for the CDR3: TGTGCCAGCAGCGAAGGGTGGGGGAGGCCTGAAGCTTTCTTT. Protein product: CASSEGWGRPEAFF.

The chain links TRBV13 to TRBJ2-2; D might be TRBD2 (5 bases). Germline values: CDR1 PRHDT, CDR2 FYEKMQ (reference sequence). This CDR3 contains 15 residues. The ends were cut back, 4 bases at V and 0 bases at J, with 9 bases in the middle. The CDR3 region is CASSSRGTNTGELFF. The CDR3 coding sequence is TGTGCCAGCAGCTCCCGGGGTACGAACACCGGGGAGCTGTTTTTT.

The chain joins TRBV7-9 to TRBJ1-5, with D perhaps matching TRBD1 (5 bases). With 0 bases removed from V and 3 bases from J, the gap between germline ends came to 15 bases. This CDR3 contains 17 residues. Germline CDR1 and CDR2: SEHNR and FQNEAQ (reference sequence). The CDR3 loop reads CASSLASGFGANQPQHF. In nucleotides, the CDR3 is TGTGCCAGCAGCTTAGCGTCGGGTTTTGGGGCCAATCAGCCCCAGCATTTT.

This chain links TRBV9 with TRBJ2-1; possibly TRBD2 for D (7 bases). Germline V gene data show CDR1 as SGDLS and CDR2 as YYNGEE. V shed 4 bases and J shed 8 bases, with 19 bases lying between them. CDR3 length: 15 residues. CDR3: CASSLGGGSFDEQFF. For the CDR3, the DNA is TGTGCCAGCAGCCTGGGGGGCGGGAGTTTCGATGAGCAGTTCTTC.

This chain connects TRBV2 to TRBJ2-1; D gene unclear. The CDR3 has 15 amino acids. Germline lookup yields CDR1 SNHLY and CDR2 FYNNEI. Trimming stripped 3 bases from V and 7 bases from J, with 16 bases between. This CDR3 is CASSESSTNQNEQFF. Written as DNA, the CDR3 is TGTGCCAGCAGTGAGTCCAGCACGAACCAAAATGAGCAGTTCTTC.

This chain connects TRBV11-2 to TRBJ2-7; D uncertain. This CDR3 contains 11 residues. Trimming stripped 2 bases from V and 6 bases from J, with 5 bases between. In germline, CDR1 is SGHAT, CDR2 FQNNGV. CDR3 nucleotides: TGTGCCAGCAGCTTAATAGTCGAGCAGTACTTC. This codes for CASSLIVEQYF.

This chain connects TRBV7-8 to TRBJ1-4, with D maybe TRBD1 (5 bases). CDR3 size: 15 residues. Trimming cost V 5 bases and J 7 bases, with 17 bases left between them. Germline lookup yields CDR1 SGHVS and CDR2 FQNEAQ. Here the CDR3 DNA reads TGTGCCAGCAGCCAGCGAGGGGCAGGTATTGAAAAACTGTTTTTT. Translated, it gives CASSQRGAGIEKLFF.

The chain combines TRBV28 with TRBJ2-3; D remains ambiguous. The CDR3 loop spans 16 amino acids. CDR1 is MDHEN and CDR2 is SYDVKM in the germline V gene. Trimming left V 4 bases short and J 2 bases short, with 16 bases between. CDR3 region: CASSSPKQRYTDTQYF. The CDR3 coding sequence is TGTGCCAGCAGTTCCCCCAAACAGAGATACACAGATACGCAGTATTTT.

This sequence joins TRBV13 and TRBJ2-5; 8 bases are shared with TRBD1. This CDR3 spans 13 amino acids. CDR1 and CDR2 (germline): PRHDT, FYEKMQ (reference sequence). Trimming cost V 5 bases and J 4 bases; bases outside gene matches: 3. CDR3 nucleotides: TGTGCCAGCAGCACCGGGACAGGAGAGACCCAGTACTTC. Translation: CASSTGTGETQYF.

The rearrangement joins TRBV5-1 to TRBJ2-7; 10 bases line up with TRBD2. This CDR3 comprises 13 residues. Germline CDR1 reads SGHRS; CDR2 reads YFSETQ. V was clipped by 8 bases and J by 0 bases; unmatched bases: 2. For the CDR3, the DNA is TGCGCCAGTGGACTAGCGGCCTCCTACGAGCAGTACTTC. It yields the protein CASGLAASYEQYF.

The chain recombines TRBV6-1 with TRBJ1-2; D call uncertain. Germline CDR1 reads MNHNS; CDR2 reads SASEGT. The CDR3 is 15 amino acids. V lost 7 bases and J 5 bases, leaving 20 bases between the germline ends. The CDR3, as DNA: TGTGCCAGCACCGAAAGGAGTCAGGTCACGTATGGCTACACCTTC. Its protein product is CASTERSQVTYGYTF.

This chain connects TRBV6-9 to TRBJ2-5; 8 bases match TRBD1. V dropped 3 bases and J dropped 5; count of bases not matched to a gene: 2. Germline V gives CDR1 MNHGY, CDR2 SVAAGI. The CDR3 totals 13 residues. The CDR3 coding sequence is TGTGCCAGCAGTTACGGACAGGGTGAGACCCAGTACTTC. It specifies CASSYGQGETQYF.

The table lists this clone with a count of one. The genes are TRBV4-1 and TRBJ2-1; TRBD2 agrees at 8 bases. V lost 3 bases, J lost 4 bases, and 8 bases stayed unmatched. This CDR3 contains 16 residues. From germline, CDR1 is MGHRA and CDR2 YSYEKL. CDR3 in DNA: TGCGCCAGCAGCCACCCAAGTAGCGGGATGTACAATGAGCAGTTCTTC. It is translated as CASSHPSSGMYNEQFF.

J is TRBJ2-7 and V is TRBV10-3; no clear D. Trimming removed 4 bases from V and 0 bases from J, with 10 bases in between. CDR3 length equals 14 residues. Germline-derived CDR1 and CDR2 are ENHRY and SYGVKD. The CDR3 is CAISGGDGSYEQYF. For the CDR3, the DNA is TGTGCCATCAGTGGCGGAGACGGCTCCTACGAGCAGTACTTC.

The rearrangement uses TRBV5-1 and TRBJ2-1; D ambiguous. CDR3 length: 13 residues. Germline V CDR1 and CDR2: SGHRS, YFSETQ. V lost 2 bases, J lost 8 bases, and 11 bases lay in between. CDR3 amino acids: CASSLKPWDEQFF. Written as DNA, the CDR3 is TGCGCCAGCAGCTTAAAACCATGGGATGAGCAGTTCTTC.

J is TRBJ1-5 and V is TRBV5-6; possible D gene TRBD1, 6 bases. Germline V CDR1 and CDR2: SGHDT, YYEEEE. CDR3 size: 13 residues. Trimming removed 3 bases at V and 8 bases at J, with 12 bases between. The CDR3 loop is CASSWGAGKPQHF. The CDR3 region has the DNA TGTGCCAGCAGCTGGGGGGCGGGAAAGCCCCAGCATTTT.

This clone has a single count. The chain combines TRBV19 with TRBJ2-3; 8 bases map to TRBD2. Germline assignment: CDR1 LNHDA and CDR2 SQIVND (reference sequence). The CDR3 sequence is 15 residues long. Losses at the gene ends were 3 bases for V and 5 bases for J; bases not matched to a gene: 7. DNA for the CDR3: TGTGCCAGTAGTATTGGAGCGGGAGTGGTAGATACGCAGTATTTT. Its translation: CASSIGAGVVDTQYF. The variable domain in full, completed from reference TRBV19 and TRBJ2-3, reads DGGITQSPKYLFRKEGQNVTLSCEQNLNHDAMYWYRQDPGQGLRLIYYSQIVNDFQKGDIAEGYSVSREKKESFPLTVTSAQKNPTAFYLCASSIGAGVVDTQYFGPGTRLTVL.

The rearrangement links TRBV9 to TRBJ2-2; 9 nucleotides match TRBD2. CDR1 and CDR2 (germline): SGDLS, YYNGEE. V lost 4 bases to trimming and J lost 1 base; unmatched junction nucleotides: 5. This CDR3 is 16 amino acids long. This CDR3 is CASSSWTSENTGELFF. CDR3 DNA sequence: TGTGCCAGCAGCTCCTGGACTAGCGAGAACACCGGGGAGCTGTTTTTT.

V gene TRBV6-5 combines with J gene TRBJ2-7, with D unclear. Germline V gene sequence: CDR1 MNHEY, CDR2 SVGAGI. Trimming took off 2 bases at V and 0 bases at J, with 8 bases between the two ends. The CDR3 covers 14 residues. DNA for the CDR3: TGTGCCAGCAGTTACGCGGAGAGCTCCTACGAGCAGTACTTC. This translates into CASSYAESSYEQYF.

The chain employs TRBV10-3 and TRBJ2-5; 9 nucleotides line up with TRBD2. Germline CDR1 reads ENHRY; CDR2 reads SYGVKD. The CDR3 runs 19 residues. J was trimmed by 2 bases and V by 2 bases; bases with no gene match: 15. The CDR3 DNA reads TGTGCCATCAGTGAGCCTGCCCCCGGACTAGCGCCAGGACAAGAGACCCAGTACTTC. This encodes CAISEPAPGLAPGQETQYF.

Concerning this clone: This specimen includes other DNA sequences encoding the same CDR3. The chain's CDR3 is CATSGSGNEQFF. CDR3 sequence (DNA): TGTGCCACCAGCGGATCCGGTAATGAGCAGTTCTTC. The chain joins TRBV15 to TRBJ2-1; D remains unclear. Germline V lookup: CDR1 LNHNV, CDR2 YYDKDF (reference sequence). V was trimmed by 5 bases and J by 7 bases, leaving 9 bases between them. The CDR3 is 12 residues long.

V gene TRBV7-2 combines with J gene TRBJ2-2; a possible D gene is TRBD2 (6 bases). The length of the CDR3 is 15 residues. V lost 5 bases, J lost 0 bases, and 10 bases lay in between. In germline, CDR1 is SGHTA, CDR2 FQGNSA. The CDR3 region is CASSTRLANTGELFF. CDR3 nucleotides: TGTGCCAGCAGCACCAGACTAGCGAACACCGGGGAGCTGTTTTTT.

The CDR3 sequence: CASSPDVSGTGHTEAFF. The DNA for the CDR3 is TGTGCCAGCAGCCCAGACGTTTCCGGGACAGGGCACACTGAAGCTTTCTTT. This chain joins TRBV14 and TRBJ1-1, with 9 nucleotides matching TRBD1. Unmatched junction bases numbered 12, after V lost 4 bases and J lost 3 bases. This CDR3 is built from 17 residues. Germline-derived CDR1 and CDR2 are SGHDN and FVKESK.

The V call is TRBV9, the J call TRBJ2-2; 7 nucleotides agree with TRBD2. The germline gives CDR1 SGDLS, CDR2 YYNGEE. This CDR3 contains 13 residues. The V gene end was trimmed by 4 bases and the J gene end by 9 bases; junction bases not matched to a gene: 6. CDR3 protein: CASSTGLTRELFF. In DNA form, the CDR3 reads TGTGCCAGCAGCACGGGACTAACGCGGGAGCTGTTTTTT.

The count of this clone is one. The rearrangement joins TRBV6-1 to TRBJ1-1; D is unresolved. The CDR3 contains 14 residues. The germline V gene has CDR1 MNHNS and CDR2 SASEGT. V was pared by 6 bases and J by 1 base, with 12 bases between. The CDR3 loop is CASRTIWGNTEAFF. Here the CDR3 DNA reads TGTGCCAGCAGGACAATCTGGGGGAACACTGAAGCTTTCTTT.

Turning to this clone: One junction end disagrees with the germline gene, perhaps due to a read error. V gene TRBV28 combines with J gene TRBJ2-7; D may correspond to TRBD1 or TRBD2 (5 bases each). CDR1 and CDR2 from the germline V gene are MDHEN and SYDVKM. The CDR3 contains 14 residues. CDR3 sequence: CASKPGPPSDEQYF. As DNA, the CDR3 is TGTGCCAGCAAACCGGGACCCCCCTCCGACGAGCAGTACTTC.